The 9 T cell receptor beta chains in this list originate from one sample, sequenced in a study of blood T cell repertoires in COVID-19. Clones were sequenced by immunoSEQ multiplex PCR, and TCRdb holds only the in-frame ones, with some missing. The table records 490,000 or so clones, more than 85% of them present only once. Sequenced sample: PBMCs or T cells enriched from blood (not recorded which). Every receptor here comes from a woman aged 55-75 years who had recovered from COVID-19.

The chain recombines TRBV5-4 with TRBJ1-3, with 7 bases fitting TRBD1. Per germline, CDR1 SGHNT and CDR2 YYREEE (reference sequence). The CDR3 is 15 amino acids. The ends lost 4 bases at V and 2 bases at J; junction bases unmatched: 6. CDR3 residues: CASSPGGIAGNTIYF. The CDR3 coding sequence is TGTGCCAGCAGCCCAGGGGGGATCGCTGGAAACACCATATATTTT. The variable domain in full, completed from reference TRBV5-4 and TRBJ1-3, reads ETGVTQSPTHLIKTRGQQVTLRCSSQSGHNTVSWYQQALGQGPQFIFQYYREEENGRGNFPPRFSGLQFPNYSSELNVNALELDDSALYLCASSPGGIAGNTIYFGEGSWLTVV.

V usage is TRBV5-1 and J usage is TRBJ1-1, with TRBD1 identical over 7 bases. Germline values: CDR1 SGHRS, CDR2 YFSETQ. V lost 4 bases to trimming and J lost 0 bases; unmatched junction nucleotides: 9. The CDR3 is 16 residues long. The CDR3 sequence is CASSPYPGTVNTEAFF. In DNA form, the CDR3 reads TGCGCCAGCAGCCCTTATCCCGGGACAGTGAACACTGAAGCTTTCTTT. Looking up the rest from reference TRBV5-1 and TRBJ1-1 gives the full variable domain: KAGVTQTPRYLIKTRGQQVTLSCSPISGHRSVSWYQQTPGQGLQFLFEYFSETQRNKGNFPGRFSGRQFSNSRSEMNVSTLELGDSALYLCASSPYPGTVNTEAFFGQGTRLTVV.

The V and J genes are TRBV4-1 and TRBJ2-5; weak D call: TRBD2 (7 bases). V gave up 2 bases and J gave up 4 bases, with 20 bases separating them. Germline values: CDR1 MGHRA, CDR2 YSYEKL. This CDR3 has 17 amino acids. The CDR3 DNA is TGCGCCAGCAGCCAAAGGAGGGGGGGGGCCTCGGGAGAGACCCAGTACTTC. Protein sequence: CASSQRRGGASGETQYF.

The chain couples TRBV4-1 to TRBJ1-4; the match to TRBD1 covers 7 bases. Looked up from germline, CDR1 is MGHRA and CDR2 is YSYEKL. Trimming cost V 4 bases and J 5 bases; bases outside gene matches: 10. This CDR3 contains 16 residues. In DNA, the CDR3 is TGCGCCAGCAGCCTCCAAGCCGGGACAGTAAATGAAAAACTGTTTTTT. Translating it yields CASSLQAGTVNEKLFF.

The chain employs TRBV27 and TRBJ1-6, with D unresolved. V dropped 6 bases and J dropped 13 bases, with 16 bases sitting between them. The CDR3 sequence is 13 residues long. Germline-derived CDR1 and CDR2 are MNHEY and SMNVEV (reference sequence). The CDR3 is CASSPELLHPLHF. The CDR3 bases are TGTGCCAGCAGCCCCGAATTACTGCACCCCCTCCACTTT.

This sequence joins TRBV2 and TRBJ1-6, with a tentative D call TRBD1 (5 bases). Germline V gene lookup returns CDR1 SNHLY and CDR2 FYNNEI. V lost 6 bases, J lost 0 bases, and 6 bases lay in between. The CDR3 consists of 14 residues. The CDR3 sequence is CASRGGSYNSPLHF. DNA for the CDR3: TGTGCCAGCAGGGGGGGCTCCTATAATTCACCCCTCCACTTT.

The count of this clone is one. The chain is built from TRBV30 and TRBJ1-4; D is perhaps TRBD1 (5 bases). CDR3 length equals 14 residues. From germline, CDR1 is GTSNPN and CDR2 SVGIG (reference sequence). V was cut by 0 bases and J by 5 bases, with 10 bases left in between. The CDR3 bases are TGTGCCTGGAGTGTGGGGAGGGGAAATGAAAAACTGTTTTTT. It specifies CAWSVGRGNEKLFF.

V usage is TRBV6-5 and J usage is TRBJ1-5; 7 bases map to TRBD1. This CDR3 region has 14 residues. Germline V gene lookup returns CDR1 MNHEY and CDR2 SVGAGI. The V gene end was trimmed by 7 bases and the J gene end by 4 bases; junction bases not matched to a gene: 7. CDR3 residues: CASKTDRSNQPQHF. The CDR3 region has the DNA TGTGCCAGCAAGACGGACAGGTCAAATCAGCCCCAGCATTTT.

Only one count was recorded for this clone. The same CDR3 is also encoded by other DNA sequences in this sample. V gene TRBV18 combines with J gene TRBJ2-1, with D tentatively TRBD2 (6 bases). The germline V gene encodes CDR1 KGHSH and CDR2 LQKENI. There are 12 residues in the CDR3. V lost 3 bases, J lost 6 bases, and 6 bases lay in between. CDR3 loop: CASSPGGNEQFF. The CDR3 DNA follows: TGTGCCAGCTCACCCGGGGGCAATGAGCAGTTCTTC.